These 27 T cell receptor beta chains were all obtained from the same sample, sequenced in a study of CXCR3-negative and CXCR3-positive naive CD8 T cells. Study results and limitations: CXCR3-positive naive cells had TRB CDR3s that were more hydrophobic than CXCR3-negative naive cells had.

The libraries of TRB cDNA were prepared using 5' RACE with UMI labels. TCRdb re-analyzed the 5' RACE reads; it lists each CDR3 protein once, without DNA. This sample contains more than 70,000 distinct CDR3 sequences. These receptors have no known antigen. The sample comprised naive CXCR3+ CD8+ T cells from blood. Specified subset: CD45RO-CCR7+CD27+CD95- naive CD8+ T cells expressing CXCR3 (TNR3+). Receptors were obtained from a human donor in good health. Some clones in this sample may be carry-over from other donors' samples.

The genes are TRBV6-6 and TRBJ2-7; TCRdb outputs TRBD2, but without DNA this stays unchecked. The CDR3 has 14 residues. CDR1 is MNHNY and CDR2 is SVGAGI in the germline V gene (reference sequence). This CDR3 reads CASTLLAGAYEQYF.

V usage is TRBV24-1 and J usage is TRBJ2-7; there is no DNA to check the TCRdb D call of TRBD1. Germline assignment: CDR1 KGHDR and CDR2 SFDVKD. The CDR3 has 14 residues. CDR3 residues: CATSARNSPYEQYF.

The chain couples TRBV2 to TRBJ2-1. The CDR3 totals 13 residues. CDR1 and CDR2 from the germline V gene are SNHLY and FYNNEI. The CDR3 region is CASLLSVGYEQFF.

This chain connects TRBV9 to TRBJ1-1; no DNA is available, so the TRBD1 call from TCRdb remains unchecked. Looked up from germline, CDR1 is SGDLS and CDR2 is YYNGEE. The CDR3 consists of 15 residues. The CDR3: CASSPESGAYTEAFF. The full variable domain, with the rest looked up from reference TRBV9 and TRBJ1-1, is DSGVTQTPKHLITATGQRVTLRCSPRSGDLSVYWYQQSLDQGLQFLIQYYNGEERAKGNILERFSAQQFPDLHSELNLSSLELGDSALYFCASSPESGAYTEAFFGQGTRLTVV.

The chain recombines TRBV20-1 with TRBJ2-6; TCRdb outputs TRBD2, but without DNA this stays unchecked. This CDR3 has 19 amino acids. Germline assignment: CDR1 DFQATT and CDR2 SNEGSKA (reference sequence). The CDR3 spells CSARAQSAHSSSGANVLTF.

V is TRBV3-1 and J is TRBJ2-3; lacking DNA, the TRBD1 call made by TCRdb goes unchecked. Germline V gives CDR1 LGHDT, CDR2 YNNKEL (reference sequence). The CDR3 consists of 12 residues. The CDR3 sequence is CASSTGASTQYF.

This sequence joins TRBV28 and TRBJ2-3; TCRdb proposes TRBD2, but this gene call is untestable without DNA. This CDR3 contains 15 residues. Germline CDR1 reads MDHEN; CDR2 reads SYDVKM. The CDR3 reads CASNQLVADADTQYF.

The chain uses TRBV27 and TRBJ1-5; TCRdb names TRBD1, which stays unverified in the absence of DNA. The CDR3 loop spans 12 amino acids. The germline CDR1 and CDR2 sequences are MNHEY and SMNVEV (reference sequence). The CDR3 region is CASQTGIGPQHF.

The genes are TRBV4-1 and TRBJ2-2; TCRdb lists TRBD2, though no DNA is available to test this call. Germline lookup yields CDR1 MGHRA and CDR2 YSYEKL. The CDR3 extends over 18 amino acids. The CDR3: CASSQDRGLNLNTGELFF.

This CDR3 reads CASLPRGGRNQPQHF. This chain uses TRBV2 with TRBJ1-5. Germline assignment: CDR1 SNHLY and CDR2 FYNNEI. The CDR3 runs to 15 residues.

CDR3 sequence reads: CASSSGNTGELFF. The chain recombines TRBV3-1 with TRBJ2-2. CDR1 is LGHDT and CDR2 is YNNKEL in the germline V gene (reference sequence). This CDR3 has 13 amino acids.

The chain has TRBV2 and TRBJ2-1; TCRdb outputs TRBD1, but without DNA this stays unchecked. This CDR3 has 12 residues. CDR1 is SNHLY, CDR2 FYNNEI, per germline. CDR3: CASSSGPKEQFF.

The rearrangement links TRBV3-1 to TRBJ2-7; TCRdb returns TRBD2, unconfirmable since there is no DNA. This CDR3 is built from 14 residues. Germline V gene data show CDR1 as LGHDT and CDR2 as YNNKEL (reference sequence). Here the CDR3 reads CASSHQGLSYEQYF.

This chain uses TRBV29-1 with TRBJ2-2. The CDR3 sequence is 12 residues long. CDR1 is SQVTM, CDR2 ANQGSEA, per germline. CDR3 sequence: CSVSAYTGELFF.

The CDR3 loop is CASSQLTVNYGYTF. The rearrangement uses TRBV14 and TRBJ1-2; the TRBD1 assignment by TCRdb is unverifiable without DNA. In germline, CDR1 is SGHDN, CDR2 FVKESK. This CDR3 is built from 14 residues.

The V and J genes are TRBV7-3 and TRBJ2-3; as DNA is missing, the TRBD2 call by TCRdb cannot be tested. This CDR3 spans 20 amino acids. Germline assignment: CDR1 SGHTA and CDR2 FQGTGA. The CDR3 spells CASSLRPPSGRPLTKDTQYF.

The genes are TRBV28 and TRBJ2-7; TCRdb's D gene call, TRBD2, goes unchecked for lack of DNA. Germline V lookup: CDR1 MDHEN, CDR2 SYDVKM. This CDR3 comprises 16 residues. The CDR3 spells CASSFLGEVIPFAQYF. The full variable domain, with the rest looked up from reference TRBV28 and TRBJ2-7, is DVKVTQSSRYLVKRTGEKVFLECVQDMDHENMFWYRQDPGLGLRLIYFSYDVKMKEKGDIPEGYSVSREKKERFSLILESASTNQTSMYLCASSFLGEVIPFAQYFGPGTRLTVT.

V is TRBV28 and J is TRBJ1-1. The CDR3 is 12 amino acids. Per the germline V gene, CDR1 is MDHEN and CDR2 is SYDVKM. This CDR3 is CASSLWDSEAFF.

This chain links TRBV28 with TRBJ2-3. This CDR3 has 13 residues. Germline CDR1 reads MDHEN; CDR2 reads SYDVKM. The CDR3 loop reads CASSEDSTDTQYF.

The chain has TRBV28 and TRBJ2-2; TCRdb indicates TRBD2, and absent DNA this call remains unverified. CDR3 length: 14 amino acids. CDR1 MDHEN and CDR2 SYDVKM come from the germline V gene. CDR3 residues: CASRLWTTPGELFF.

This chain connects TRBV29-1 to TRBJ2-5. Germline V gene sequence: CDR1 SQVTM, CDR2 ANQGSEA. This CDR3 region has 11 residues. The CDR3 protein is CSVADGETQYF.

The rearrangement joins TRBV12-3 or TRBV12-4 to TRBJ2-1; TCRdb's assignment of TRBD2 cannot be checked, as there is no DNA. This CDR3 comprises 14 residues. CDR3 sequence: CASSGGLAGIEQFF.

The rearrangement links TRBV29-1 to TRBJ2-5. The CDR3 runs 17 residues. CDR1 and CDR2 (germline): SQVTM, ANQGSEA. Here the CDR3 reads CSVAEGMMGSYQETQYF. The whole variable domain, remainder taken from reference TRBV29-1 and TRBJ2-5, is SAVISQKPSRDICQRGTSLTIQCQVDSQVTMMFWYRQQPGQSLTLIATANQGSEATYESGFVIDKFPISRPNLTFSTLTVSNMSPEDSSIYLCSVAEGMMGSYQETQYFGPGTRLLVL.

This chain's CDR3 is CASSTGTGNYEQYF. The chain carries TRBV6-5 and TRBJ2-7; TCRdb selects TRBD1, and the lack of DNA leaves this call unchecked. This CDR3 region has 14 residues. The germline V gene encodes CDR1 MNHEY and CDR2 SVGAGI.

The CDR3 sequence is CASSHTPGQGAGELFF. V gene TRBV4-3 combines with J gene TRBJ2-2; TCRdb's D call, TRBD1, is unchecked because there is no DNA. CDR1 and CDR2 from the germline V gene are LGHNA and YSLEER. The CDR3 is made up of 16 amino acids.

The chain employs TRBV29-1 and TRBJ2-5; TCRdb returns TRBD1, unconfirmable since there is no DNA. The CDR3 contains 19 residues. Germline-derived CDR1 and CDR2 are SQVTM and ANQGSEA. The CDR3: CSHRIGGKDGYREFETQYF.

The chain recombines TRBV9 with TRBJ2-2. The CDR3 extends over 12 amino acids. Germline values: CDR1 SGDLS, CDR2 YYNGEE. CDR3 sequence: CASTGVTGELFF.